Shown below are 10 T cell receptor beta chains from a single sample sequenced in a study of blood T cell repertoires in COVID-19. Measured with immunoSEQ multiplex PCR; TCRdb has only the in-frame clones, and not every one. The sample contains about 280,000 clones, roughly 89% of which appear only once. Sequencing was performed on PBMCs or T cells enriched from blood (not recorded which). These receptors originate from a woman in her thirties or forties who had recovered from COVID-19.

This clone was seen only once. The chain employs TRBV3-1 (or the pseudogene TRBV3-2) and TRBJ2-1; 13 positions match TRBD2. Germline V gene lookup returns CDR1 LGHDT and CDR2 YNNKEL (reference sequence). The V segment lost 1 base and the J segment 2 bases; nucleotides outside the gene matches: 11. The CDR3 runs 20 residues. CDR3 protein: CASSQVPLAGGRSPYNEQFF. CDR3 DNA: TGTGCCAGCAGCCAAGTCCCACTAGCGGGAGGGCGCAGCCCCTACAATGAGCAGTTCTTC.

The J gene is TRBJ2-1, the V gene TRBV6-2 or TRBV6-3; maybe TRBD2 (6 bases). Deletions cut 2 bases from V and 13 bases from J, with 9 bases between. This CDR3 has 11 amino acids. Germline CDR1 and CDR2: MNHEY and SVGEGT. The DNA for the CDR3 is TGTGCCAGCAGTTACGGGGGGACTCAGTTCTTC. This gives the protein CASSYGGTQFF.

A single count supports this clone. This chain connects TRBV4-3 to TRBJ1-2; D remains unclear. The germline V gene encodes CDR1 LGHNA and CDR2 YSLEER. V shed 1 base and J shed 7 bases, with 22 bases lying between them. The CDR3 length is 17 residues. The CDR3 sequence: CASSQVLSTNPRGGYTF. The DNA for the CDR3 is TGCGCCAGCAGCCAAGTATTGTCAACCAACCCTCGGGGTGGCTACACCTTC.

The chain is built from TRBV7-9 and TRBJ1-2; D possibly corresponds to TRBD1 (6 bases). Trimming removed 1 base from V and 3 bases from J, with 6 bases in between. The CDR3 runs 13 residues. Germline V gene data show CDR1 as SEHNR and CDR2 as FQNEAQ (reference sequence). Written as DNA, the CDR3 is TGTGCCAGCAGCTTAGACAGGGACTATGGCTACACCTTC. Its translation is CASSLDRDYGYTF.

This clone was seen only once. The sample has other DNA sequences that encode this CDR3 too. The CDR3 DNA sequence: TGTGCCAGCAGCTTAAGTGGCGGGAACTCCTACGAGCAGTACTTC. Its protein product is CASSLSGGNSYEQYF. The chain has TRBV7-3 and TRBJ2-7, with D possibly being TRBD2 (6 bases). Trimming left V 1 base short and J 0 bases short, with 10 bases between. This CDR3 region has 15 residues. Germline CDR1 SGHTA, CDR2 FQGTGA.

The gene calls are TRBV19 and TRBJ1-2; D gene uncertain. The germline V and J ends were trimmed by 6 bases and 8 bases, with 13 bases remaining between them. The length of the CDR3 is 12 residues. Germline V gene data show CDR1 as LNHDA and CDR2 as SQIVND (reference sequence). Here the CDR3 DNA reads TGTGCCAGTAGCACTACTACGGGGGGCTACACCTTC. As protein: CASSTTTGGYTF.

The V and J genes are TRBV25-1 and TRBJ1-2; TRBD1 might be the D (6 bases). The ends were cut back, 3 bases at V and 10 bases at J, with 18 bases in the middle. This CDR3 region has 14 residues. CDR1 and CDR2 from the germline V gene are MGHDK and SYGVNS. CDR3 loop: CASSDTGQTLTYTF. CDR3 bases: TGTGCCAGCAGTGACACTGGACAGACTTTAACCTACACCTTC.

Here the CDR3 DNA reads TGTGCCAGCAGCTTCACTCCGGGACAGGGGTACTACGAGCAGTACTTC. Protein: CASSFTPGQGYYEQYF. The gene calls are TRBV7-9 and TRBJ2-7; 10 bases fit TRBD1. The germline V gene encodes CDR1 SEHNR and CDR2 FQNEAQ (reference sequence). This CDR3 is built from 16 residues. Germline trimming cut 3 bases from V and 3 bases from J; bases unmatched to any gene: 8. Using reference TRBV7-9 and TRBJ2-7 for the parts outside the CDR3, the full variable domain is DTGVSQNPRHKITKRGQNVTFRCDPISEHNRLYWYRQTLGQGPEFLTYFQNEAQLEKSRLLSDRFSAERPKGSFSTLEIQRTEQGDSAMYLCASSFTPGQGYYEQYFGPGTRLTVT.

The V and J genes are TRBV2 and TRBJ1-6; 7 nucleotides line up with TRBD1. The CDR3 has 12 amino acids. Germline lookup yields CDR1 SNHLY and CDR2 FYNNEI. J was trimmed by 9 bases and V by 7 bases; bases with no gene match: 3. The CDR3 coding sequence is TGTGCCAGCACCAGGGGGAGTTCACCCCTCCACTTT. Protein: CASTRGSSPLHF. Using reference TRBV2 and TRBJ1-6 for the parts outside the CDR3, the full variable domain is EPEVTQTPSHQVTQMGQEVILRCVPISNHLYFYWYRQILGQKVEFLVSFYNNEISEKSEIFDDQFSVERPDGSNFTLKIRSTKLEDSAMYFCASTRGSSPLHFGNGTRLTVT.

In this sample, this clone turned up once. This chain joins TRBV6-4 and TRBJ1-3, with D unclear. V dropped 4 bases and J dropped 7 bases, with 17 bases sitting between them. Germline CDR1 is MRHNA and CDR2 is SNTAGT. This CDR3 comprises 15 residues. The CDR3 protein is CASSAQDGELNTIYF. The CDR3 bases are TGTGCCAGCAGTGCCCAGGACGGGGAGTTGAACACCATATATTTT.